The 29 T cell receptor beta chains listed next were all sequenced from one sample in a study of vaccination effects on CD4 cells after COVID-19. The table came from immunoSEQ multiplex PCR; TCRdb's copy has only in-frame clones and leaves some out. This table holds roughly 36,000 clones, approximately 74% found once. The antigens these receptors bind are not known. Having been cultured for about ten days, the cells underwent CD4+ T cell isolation. The sequencing here drew on CD4+ T cells from PBMCs cultured without peptide, taken before COVID-19 vaccination. The receptors shown here come from a human donor who received a COVID-19 vaccine.

J is TRBJ2-1 and V is TRBV6-1; D unresolved. The CDR3 consists of 13 residues. Looked up from germline, CDR1 is MNHNS and CDR2 is SASEGT. With 1 base removed from V and 6 bases from J, the gap between germline ends came to 7 bases. DNA of the CDR3: TGTGCCAGCAGTGAAGGGCTCCCCAATGAGCAGTTCTTC. It yields the protein CASSEGLPNEQFF.

In this sample, this clone turned up a few times. The genes are TRBV12-5 and TRBJ2-1; 10 bases agree with TRBD1. V shed 6 bases and J 7 bases; nucleotides not matched to a gene: 9. Germline V lookup: CDR1 LGHNT, CDR2 FRNRAP. The CDR3 is 15 amino acids. CDR3 protein: CASGAGTGASNEQFF. Written as DNA, the CDR3 is TGTGCTAGTGGGGCCGGGACAGGGGCTTCTAATGAGCAGTTCTTC.

The chain recombines TRBV27 with TRBJ1-6; 7 nucleotides line up with TRBD1. The trim removed 4 bases at V and 7 bases at J, leaving 4 bases unmatched. There are 14 residues in the CDR3. Germline CDR1 MNHEY, CDR2 SMNVEV (reference sequence). The CDR3 DNA is TGTGCCAGCAGTTCGGGACAGAAGAATTCACCCCTCCACTTT. This codes for CASSSGQKNSPLHF.

V usage is TRBV7-9 and J usage is TRBJ2-7; D is perhaps TRBD1 (6 bases). Trimming stripped 1 base from V and 2 bases from J, with 9 bases between. Germline-derived CDR1 and CDR2 are SEHNR and FQNEAQ (reference sequence). The CDR3 length is 14 residues. This CDR3 reads CASSLEGGPYEQYF. CDR3 DNA sequence: TGTGCCAGCAGCTTAGAAGGGGGACCCTACGAGCAGTACTTC.

V and J are TRBV7-9 and TRBJ2-1, with 7 bases lining up with TRBD1. CDR1 is SEHNR, CDR2 FQNEAQ, per germline (reference sequence). Losses at the gene ends were 2 bases for V and 4 bases for J; bases not matched to a gene: 5. The CDR3 consists of 15 residues. The CDR3 spells CASSLQGDPYNEQFF. CDR3 DNA: TGTGCCAGCAGCTTACAGGGGGACCCTTACAATGAGCAGTTCTTC.

The chain joins TRBV29-1 to TRBJ2-7; 12 nucleotides agree with TRBD1. Germline values: CDR1 SQVTM, CDR2 ANQGSEA. The CDR3 loop spans 15 amino acids. With 5 bases clipped from V and 0 bases from J, the junction kept 5 bases outside the gene matches. CDR3 DNA sequence: TGCAGCGTTCCCGGGACAGGGGGCTTCTCCTACGAGCAGTACTTC. Its protein is CSVPGTGGFSYEQYF.

This clone was observed a single time. The rearrangement links TRBV19 to TRBJ1-5; D remains ambiguous. The germline V and J ends were trimmed by 0 bases and 5 bases, with 5 bases remaining between them. Germline lookup yields CDR1 LNHDA and CDR2 SQIVND (reference sequence). The CDR3 runs 13 residues. The DNA for the CDR3 is TGTGCCAGTAGTATAGATCGAGATCAGCCCCAGCATTTT. Protein sequence: CASSIDRDQPQHF.

The chain uses TRBV10-3 and TRBJ2-7, with 11 bases that match TRBD2. V was clipped by 2 bases and J by 0 bases; unmatched bases: 9. This CDR3 is built from 18 residues. Germline loops: CDR1 ENHRY, CDR2 SYGVKD. As DNA, the CDR3 is TGTGCCATCAGTGAGGGGGAGGGACTAGCGGAGACCTCCTACGAGCAGTACTTC. Residues: CAISEGEGLAETSYEQYF.

The chain couples TRBV6-5 to TRBJ1-1; D possibly corresponds to TRBD1 (6 bases). The germline V and J ends were trimmed by 6 bases and 0 bases, with 14 bases remaining between them. Germline CDR1 is MNHEY and CDR2 is SVGAGI. The CDR3 runs 15 residues. The CDR3 nucleotides read TGTGCCAGCAGGCGGGAGGGGGGACTGAACACTGAAGCTTTCTTT. It is translated as CASRREGGLNTEAFF.

The chain employs TRBV3-1 (or the pseudogene TRBV3-2) and TRBJ1-2; D is perhaps TRBD1 (6 bases). The ends were cut back, 0 bases at V and 2 bases at J, with 10 bases in the middle. The CDR3 runs 15 residues. CDR1 is LGHDT, CDR2 YNNKEL, per germline (reference sequence). CDR3 coding DNA: TGTGCCAGCAGCCAAGATGGGGGGCCCAACTATGGCTACACCTTC. Its translation: CASSQDGGPNYGYTF.

This clone was seen only once. The chain employs TRBV5-4 and TRBJ1-2; 7 bases match TRBD1. The CDR3 loop spans 16 amino acids. V dropped 4 bases and J dropped 3; count of bases not matched to a gene: 12. Germline V gene data show CDR1 as SGHNT and CDR2 as YYREEE (reference sequence). CDR3 coding DNA: TGTGCCAGCAGCCCGATTACAGGGGTGGGAGACTATGGCTACACCTTC. Translated, it gives CASSPITGVGDYGYTF.

This chain connects TRBV20-1 to TRBJ2-7, with 9 bases lining up with TRBD2. The CDR3 covers 14 residues. V shed 3 bases and J 0 bases; nucleotides not matched to a gene: 3. CDR1 is DFQATT and CDR2 is SNEGSKA in the germline V gene (reference sequence). DNA for the CDR3: TGCAGTGCTAGTCGAGCGGGGGGCTCCTACGAGCAGTACTTC. It codes for CSASRAGGSYEQYF.

This clone was seen only once. The chain recombines TRBV2 with TRBJ2-1; 8 nucleotides align to TRBD2. CDR3 length equals 14 residues. Germline CDR1 SNHLY, CDR2 FYNNEI. The ends lost 6 bases at V and 2 bases at J; junction bases unmatched: 3. This chain's CDR3 is CASSPGLAYNEQFF. For the CDR3, the DNA is TGTGCCAGCAGCCCGGGACTAGCCTACAATGAGCAGTTCTTC. The variable domain in full, completed from reference TRBV2 and TRBJ2-1, reads EPEVTQTPSHQVTQMGQEVILRCVPISNHLYFYWYRQILGQKVEFLVSFYNNEISEKSEIFDDQFSVERPDGSNFTLKIRSTKLEDSAMYFCASSPGLAYNEQFFGPGTRLTVL.

The table lists this clone with a few counts. The chain recombines TRBV7-2 with TRBJ1-5; D remains unclear. V was trimmed by 3 bases and J by 4 bases, leaving 7 bases between them. Germline lookup yields CDR1 SGHTA and CDR2 FQGNSA. This CDR3 has 13 residues. Here the CDR3 DNA reads TGTGCCAGCAGCTTGGGGTGGAATCAGCCCCAGCATTTT. Amino acid sequence: CASSLGWNQPQHF.

The chain recombines TRBV6-5 with TRBJ2-6; D is uncertain. The CDR3 is 16 residues long. V lost 4 bases to trimming and J lost 4 bases, with 14 bases between them. CDR1 is MNHEY, CDR2 SVGAGI, per germline. Here the CDR3 DNA reads TGTGCCAGCAGTTCTGCTGTATTTAGAGGGGCCAACGTCCTGACTTTC. Protein product: CASSSAVFRGANVLTF.

This chain connects TRBV19 to TRBJ1-5; a weak D match, TRBD1 (6 bases). Per the germline V gene, CDR1 is LNHDA and CDR2 is SQIVND (reference sequence). The germline V and J ends were trimmed by 6 bases and 0 bases, with 21 bases remaining between them. The CDR3 consists of 18 residues. CDR3 sequence reads: CASRTTGINGASNQPQHF. The CDR3 nucleotides read TGTGCCAGTAGAACTACAGGGATCAATGGGGCTAGCAATCAGCCCCAGCATTTT.

The V gene is TRBV30, the J gene TRBJ2-7; TRBD1 is a possible D gene (5 bases). Per germline, CDR1 GTSNPN and CDR2 SVGIG (reference sequence). The CDR3 has 16 residues. The V and J ends lost 0 bases and 3 bases respectively, with 18 bases between them. The CDR3 spells CAWSVLGLDLNYEQYF. For the CDR3, the DNA is TGTGCCTGGAGTGTACTGGGGCTAGACCTTAACTACGAGCAGTACTTC.

V usage is TRBV5-1 and J usage is TRBJ2-3; 10 nucleotides line up with TRBD2. The germline V gene has CDR1 SGHRS and CDR2 YFSETQ. This CDR3 has 15 amino acids. Trimming cost V 2 bases and J 4 bases; bases outside gene matches: 4. The CDR3 DNA follows: TGCGCCAGCAGCTTCCTAGCGGGGGCAGCAGATACGCAGTATTTT. Translating gives CASSFLAGAADTQYF.

This clone has a handful of counts. The chain has TRBV28 and TRBJ2-1; TRBD1 matches at 10 bases. This CDR3 is 16 amino acids long. V lost 5 bases and J lost 2; bases outside the gene matches: 6. The V gene's germline CDR1 is MDHEN and CDR2 SYDVKM. The CDR3 is CASSLADRGPYNEQFF. The CDR3 bases are TGTGCCAGCAGTCTAGCTGACAGGGGGCCCTACAATGAGCAGTTCTTC. The full variable domain, rest sourced from reference TRBV28 and TRBJ2-1, is DVKVTQSSRYLVKRTGEKVFLECVQDMDHENMFWYRQDPGLGLRLIYFSYDVKMKEKGDIPEGYSVSREKKERFSLILESASTNQTSMYLCASSLADRGPYNEQFFGPGTRLTVL.

This chain links TRBV27 with TRBJ2-5; unclear D gene. CDR1 and CDR2 (germline): MNHEY, SMNVEV (reference sequence). Trimming removed 5 bases from V and 4 bases from J, with 8 bases in between. This CDR3 spans 12 amino acids. CDR3 bases: TGTGCCAGCAGTCCCACCCCAGAGACCCAGTACTTC. This gives the protein CASSPTPETQYF.

The J gene is TRBJ2-5, the V gene TRBV27; D remains unclear. Looked up from germline, CDR1 is MNHEY and CDR2 is SMNVEV (reference sequence). This CDR3 contains 13 residues. The V and J ends lost 3 bases and 0 bases respectively, with 5 bases between them. The CDR3 DNA reads TGTGCCAGCAGTTTTGGGAACCAAGAGACCCAGTACTTC. It translates to CASSFGNQETQYF.

The chain combines TRBV3-1 (or the pseudogene TRBV3-2) with TRBJ1-1, with D possibly being TRBD1 (5 bases). Per the germline V gene, CDR1 is LGHDT and CDR2 is YNNKEL (reference sequence). V was pared by 4 bases and J by 0 bases, with 12 bases between. The CDR3 runs to 15 residues. The CDR3 protein is CASSRPGTLNTEAFF. CDR3 nucleotides: TGTGCCAGCAGCCGCCCCGGGACCCTGAACACTGAAGCTTTCTTT.

This clone has more than one count but fewer than ten. The V gene is TRBV30, the J gene TRBJ1-6; D gene uncertain. Germline assignment: CDR1 GTSNPN and CDR2 SVGIG (reference sequence). The CDR3 is 14 amino acids. The V end lost 5 bases, the J end lost 9 bases, and 17 bases lay between the germline ends. The CDR3 here is CAWGVGFVGSPLHF. The CDR3 DNA follows: TGTGCCTGGGGGGTCGGGTTCGTCGGTTCACCCCTCCACTTT.

This chain joins TRBV10-3 and TRBJ2-3; D may correspond to TRBD1 or TRBD2 (6 bases each). The germline gives CDR1 ENHRY, CDR2 SYGVKD. Trimming cost V 6 bases and J 4 bases, with 20 bases left between them. CDR3 length equals 16 residues. CDR3 sequence (DNA): TGTGCCATCAGAGCACCCGCGGGACAAGGGTCAGATACGCAGTATTTT. The encoded protein is CAIRAPAGQGSDTQYF.

This clone was picked up a small number of times. The CDR3 region has the DNA TGTGCCAGCAGCGATACCGGGACGGTGAACACTGAAGCTTTCTTT. Encoded protein: CASSDTGTVNTEAFF. This chain joins TRBV2 and TRBJ1-1; possibly TRBD1 for D (5 bases). V gave up 6 bases and J gave up 0 bases, with 14 bases separating them. The CDR3 length is 15 residues. The germline V gene encodes CDR1 SNHLY and CDR2 FYNNEI.

The chain uses TRBV2 and TRBJ1-2; D is undetermined. The germline CDR1 and CDR2 sequences are SNHLY and FYNNEI. The CDR3 length is 14 residues. V lost 4 bases, J lost 1 base, and 10 bases lay in between. The CDR3 spells CASSVGSINYGYTF. DNA for the CDR3: TGTGCCAGCAGTGTGGGCAGCATTAACTATGGCTACACCTTC. Combining the CDR3 with reference TRBV2 and TRBJ1-2 gives the whole variable domain EPEVTQTPSHQVTQMGQEVILRCVPISNHLYFYWYRQILGQKVEFLVSFYNNEISEKSEIFDDQFSVERPDGSNFTLKIRSTKLEDSAMYFCASSVGSINYGYTFGSGTRLTVV.

V is TRBV7-2 and J is TRBJ2-2; maybe TRBD1 (6 bases). This CDR3 contains 16 residues. From germline, CDR1 is SGHTA and CDR2 FQGNSA. V was clipped by 1 base and J by 4 bases, with 13 bases between them. The CDR3 bases are TGTGCCAGCAGCTTAGGGGCAGGGGTTAGCACCGGGGAGCTGTTTTTT. Residues: CASSLGAGVSTGELFF.

This chain uses TRBV7-8 with TRBJ2-3; D is uncertain. V was pared by 5 bases and J by 2 bases, with 5 bases between. Germline V gives CDR1 SGHVS, CDR2 FQNEAQ. The CDR3 is made up of 12 amino acids. In DNA, the CDR3 is TGTGCCAGCAGCCCTTTCACAGATACGCAGTATTTT. Translating gives CASSPFTDTQYF. Supplemented by reference TRBV7-8 and TRBJ2-3, the full variable domain reads GAGVSQSPRYKVAKRGQDVALRCDPISGHVSLFWYQQALGQGPEFLTYFQNEAQLDKSGLPSDRFFAERPEGSVSTLKIQRTQQEDSAVYLCASSPFTDTQYFGPGTRLTVL.

V usage is TRBV12-3 or TRBV12-4 and J usage is TRBJ1-5; weak D call: TRBD1 (5 bases). The CDR3 spans 13 residues. V gave up 3 bases and J gave up 6 bases, with 9 bases separating them. Here the CDR3 reads CASSFTGTQPQHF. CDR3 DNA: TGTGCCAGCAGTTTTACAGGTACTCAGCCCCAGCATTTT.